Reported below is one T cell receptor beta chain. The antigen is undetermined. The patients with Susac syndrome satisfied recently defined diagnostic criteria for either definite or probable disease. CD8+ and CD4+ T cells were negatively isolated; TEMRA cells were FACS-enriched. Random hexamers served to reverse transcribe roughly 0.45 to 1 ug RNA. TCRdb processed the immunoSEQ multiplex PCR reads anew with MiXCR; each CDR3 protein has one entry. The top ten clones hold around 0.13% of a sample with about 170,000 distinct CDR3 sequences, 95% to 96% of them seen once. CDR3 size: 14 residues. J lost 4 bases, V lost 6 bases, and 5 bases had no gene match. The germline V gene has CDR1 SNHLY and CDR2 FYNNEI. This sample is part of a study of CD8 T cells in Susac syndrome. Points from the study as a whole: Within Susac syndrome CD4+ T cell repertoires, clonal expansion was not evident.

The receptor comes from a human donor with Susac syndrome. V and J are TRBV2 and TRBJ1-2; 10 nucleotides align to TRBD1. Sequencing was performed on CD4+ T cells from PBMCs. CDR3 DNA: TGTGCCAGCAGGCGACAGGGGGCCAGCTATGGCTACACCTTC. This codes for CASRRQGASYGYTF.